A single sample is the source of the 13 T cell receptor beta chains below, sequenced in a study of long-term antiretroviral therapy in people with HIV. Survey level was the resolution at which the v3.0 immunoSEQ assay ran. Assay used: immunoSEQ multiplex PCR; TCRdb lists only in-frame clones, some missing. The table has under 45,000 clones, 80% seen once. The source was unsorted PBMCs, collected 3.4 years after starting antiretroviral therapy. These receptor sequences come from a man aged 30 to 39 with HIV.

This clone was counted only a few times. This chain uses TRBV18 with TRBJ1-1; 9 bases align to TRBD1. Germline V gene data show CDR1 as KGHSH and CDR2 as LQKENI. The V and J ends lost 0 bases and 0 bases, in that order; junction bases with no gene match: 5. The CDR3 covers 17 residues. CDR3 loop: CASSPPVRDRVNTEAFF. The CDR3 coding sequence is TGTGCCAGCTCACCACCAGTCCGGGACAGGGTGAACACTGAAGCTTTCTTT.

The chain links TRBV7-9 to TRBJ2-7; no definite D call. Germline CDR1 and CDR2: SEHNR and FQNEAQ (reference sequence). The CDR3 covers 12 residues. Trimming pared 2 bases from V and 7 bases from J, leaving 9 bases between. The CDR3 sequence: CASSLSVEEQYF. The CDR3 coding sequence is TGTGCCAGCAGCTTATCTGTGGAGGAGCAGTACTTC.

V and J are TRBV9 and TRBJ1-3; unclear D gene. Germline V gene lookup returns CDR1 SGDLS and CDR2 YYNGEE. Trimming removed 0 bases at V and 0 bases at J, with 7 bases between. This CDR3 contains 15 residues. CDR3 coding DNA: TGTGCCAGCAGCGTAGACCGGAACTCTGGAAACACCATATATTTT. Protein: CASSVDRNSGNTIYF.

This sequence joins TRBV27 and TRBJ2-5; TRBD1 might be the D (6 bases). The V gene lost 5 bases and the J gene lost 4 bases, with 17 bases spanning the gap. The germline CDR1 and CDR2 sequences are MNHEY and SMNVEV (reference sequence). CDR3 length: 15 residues. For the CDR3, the DNA is TGTGCCAGCAGTAGAGCGACAGGTAGTAGAGAGACCCAGTACTTC. This codes for CASSRATGSRETQYF.

The chain combines TRBV7-2 with TRBJ2-2; unclear D gene. The V gene lost 2 bases and the J gene lost 6 bases, with 7 bases spanning the gap. Germline assignment: CDR1 SGHTA and CDR2 FQGNSA. This CDR3 spans 13 amino acids. This CDR3 reads CASSLSAPGELFF. CDR3 nucleotides: TGTGCCAGCAGCTTATCGGCTCCCGGGGAGCTGTTTTTT.

The rearrangement links TRBV20-1 to TRBJ2-2; D is uncertain. Germline V CDR1 and CDR2: DFQATT, SNEGSKA (reference sequence). V gave up 2 bases and J gave up 2 bases, with 0 bases separating them. The CDR3 sequence is 11 residues long. CDR3 amino acids: CSARNTGELFF. In nucleotides, the CDR3 is TGCAGTGCTAGAAACACCGGGGAGCTGTTTTTT.

The chain carries TRBV10-3 and TRBJ2-7, with 10 positions matching TRBD1. Germline V gene sequence: CDR1 ENHRY, CDR2 SYGVKD. The CDR3 spans 13 residues. After removal of 8 bases from V and 3 bases from J, the junction contained 4 bases not matched to a gene. CDR3 bases: TGTGCCATCGGCGGACAGGGGGGCTACGAGCAGTACTTC. Protein: CAIGGQGGYEQYF.

The chain carries TRBV2 and TRBJ2-1, with D hard to call. Germline values: CDR1 SNHLY, CDR2 FYNNEI. V lost 2 bases to trimming and J lost 6 bases, with 8 bases between them. This CDR3 comprises 13 residues. The CDR3 sequence is CASSESIINEQFF. In DNA, the CDR3 is TGTGCCAGCAGTGAATCGATAATCAATGAGCAGTTCTTC. Full variable domain (outside the CDR3, taken from reference TRBV2 and TRBJ2-1): EPEVTQTPSHQVTQMGQEVILRCVPISNHLYFYWYRQILGQKVEFLVSFYNNEISEKSEIFDDQFSVERPDGSNFTLKIRSTKLEDSAMYFCASSESIINEQFFGPGTRLTVL.

The rearrangement joins TRBV5-6 to TRBJ1-4, with D perhaps TRBD1 (6 bases). The V end was cut by 5 bases, the J end by 4 bases, with 15 bases between. CDR3 length equals 15 residues. CDR1 is SGHDT, CDR2 YYEEEE, per germline. CDR3 sequence (DNA): TGTGCCAGCAGACACAACAGGGTTAGTAATGAAAAACTGTTTTTT. Amino acids: CASRHNRVSNEKLFF.

The chain links TRBV11-2 to TRBJ2-3; D is unclear. With 5 bases removed from V and 4 bases from J, the gap between germline ends came to 10 bases. CDR1 and CDR2 (germline): SGHAT, FQNNGV. This CDR3 has 13 amino acids. This CDR3 is CASSLLVADTQYF. The CDR3 DNA follows: TGTGCCAGCAGCCTTCTAGTGGCAGATACGCAGTATTTT.

The sample holds a few counts of this clone. This chain uses TRBV9 with TRBJ1-5; D is unresolved. Germline assignment: CDR1 SGDLS and CDR2 YYNGEE. Trimming shortened V by 4 bases and J by 2 bases, and 10 bases separated the two germline ends. CDR3 length: 14 amino acids. The CDR3 DNA follows: TGTGCCAGCAGCTCAGGAAGGCGCAATCAGCCCCAGCATTTT. Encoded protein: CASSSGRRNQPQHF. Together with reference TRBV9 and TRBJ1-5, the CDR3 gives the full variable domain: DSGVTQTPKHLITATGQRVTLRCSPRSGDLSVYWYQQSLDQGLQFLIQYYNGEERAKGNILERFSAQQFPDLHSELNLSSLELGDSALYFCASSSGRRNQPQHFGDGTRLSIL.

This clone was seen more than once but under ten times. The genes are TRBV28 and TRBJ2-5; D is tentatively TRBD1 or TRBD2 (6 bases each). This CDR3 spans 15 amino acids. Germline loops: CDR1 MDHEN, CDR2 SYDVKM. V was trimmed by 5 bases and J by 4 bases, leaving 17 bases between them. The CDR3 loop is CASSPAAGEVETQYF. In DNA form, the CDR3 reads TGTGCCAGCAGTCCGGCGGCAGGGGAGGTAGAGACCCAGTACTTC.

The J gene is TRBJ2-1, the V gene TRBV5-4; D is undetermined. Germline CDR1 is SGHNT and CDR2 is YYREEE (reference sequence). Trimming cost V 0 bases and J 9 bases, with 13 bases left between them. This CDR3 is built from 14 residues. CDR3 sequence: CASSLEGQNTEQFF. The CDR3 region has the DNA TGTGCCAGCAGCTTGGAGGGCCAAAACACTGAGCAGTTCTTC.